This T cell receptor beta chain was recovered during a study of T cell responses to AZD1222 COVID-19 vaccine. In germline, CDR1 is SQVTM, CDR2 ANQGSEA. V lost 7 bases and J lost 9; bases outside the gene matches: 4. The length of the CDR3 is 10 residues. TCRdb keeps only in-frame clones here, not all; method: immunoSEQ multiplex PCR. The data contain approximately 150,000 clones, roughly 90% of them singletons. This rearrangement joins TRBV29-1 to TRBJ2-3, with TRBD1 matching over 7 bases. This receptor was obtained from an adult who received the AZD1222 COVID-19 vaccine. This sample comprised peripheral blood, obtained 28 days after the second AZD1222 dose. CDR3 amino acids: CSARGSTQYF. The DNA for the CDR3 is TGCAGCGCCAGGGGGTCGACGCAGTATTTT.